This TCR beta chain originates from a study of read filtering for tumor transcriptome and immune sequencing. Study in general: DNase treatment preceded whole-transcriptome library preparation.

Overall study results and limits: About 80% of IR-seq clonotypes had a single read, yet these held 3% to 4% of reads. IR-seq captured clonotypes deeper and more reliably than RNA-seq. IR-seq and RNA-seq agreed better without single-read clonotypes.

This clonotype has a count of ten or more. Its cognate antigen is unknown. The library was built from roughly 400 ng RNA with molecular barcoded adaptors for alpha/delta and beta/gamma chains. TCRdb used MiXCR to reprocess the reads, holding one entry per CDR3 protein. Here the sample spans 94,000 or so distinct CDR3 sequences, roughly an eighth being singletons. The CDR3 sequence is 16 residues long. V dropped 0 bases and J dropped 0 bases, with 12 bases sitting between them. Germline CDR1 reads SGHRS; CDR2 reads YFSETQ. The chain is built from TRBV5-1 and TRBJ1-1; D is uncertain. Sample: a population of CD138-negative cells sorted from bone marrow. This TCR derives from a donor aged 40 or over with multiple myeloma. The DNA of the CDR3 is TGCGCCAGCAGCTTGGGCCGTGGTCGCATGAACACTGAAGCTTTCTTT. This sequence encodes CASSLGRGRMNTEAFF.